The 10 T cell receptor beta chains presented below share a single source sample, sequenced in a study of response to subunit inactivated influenza vaccine. Each CDR3 protein is one row after TCRdb ran MiXCR on the RT-PCR reads. The sample contains fewer than 600,000 distinct CDR3 sequences, approximately 7.8% of which appear only once. This sample comprised PBMCs from blood, obtained around 25 months after vaccination. The source is a man aged 50 to 69 who received an inactivated influenza vaccine.

The gene calls are TRBV27 and TRBJ1-4; 8 bases map to TRBD1. The germline gives CDR1 MNHEY, CDR2 SMNVEV (reference sequence). Trimming removed 6 bases from V and 7 bases from J; junction bases left unmatched: 7. The CDR3 consists of 14 residues. The DNA for the CDR3 is TGTGCCAGCAGGGGGACAGGTTTTGGTGAAAAACTGTTTTTT. It codes for CASRGTGFGEKLFF.

This clonotype was observed a few times. V and J are TRBV2 and TRBJ2-1, with D unclear. Between the trimmed V and J ends, which lost 5 bases and 12 bases, there was a span of 17 bases. This CDR3 contains 13 residues. Looked up from germline, CDR1 is SNHLY and CDR2 is FYNNEI. The CDR3, as DNA: TGTGCCAGCAGTACGGGCGGTGTAGTCCGGCAGTTCTTC. Its protein product is CASSTGGVVRQFF. The variable domain in full, completed from reference TRBV2 and TRBJ2-1, reads EPEVTQTPSHQVTQMGQEVILRCVPISNHLYFYWYRQILGQKVEFLVSFYNNEISEKSEIFDDQFSVERPDGSNFTLKIRSTKLEDSAMYFCASSTGGVVRQFFGPGTRLTVL.

This clonotype was seen a handful of times. The genes are TRBV28 and TRBJ2-1; TRBD1 matches 7 bases. The trim removed 5 bases at V and 10 bases at J, leaving 8 bases unmatched. This CDR3 comprises 13 residues. CDR1 is MDHEN, CDR2 SYDVKM, per germline. CDR3 region: CASSLLGTAEQFF. CDR3 nucleotides: TGTGCCAGCAGTCTCTTAGGGACAGCCGAGCAGTTCTTC.

This clonotype was counted between two and nine times. This sequence joins TRBV7-9 and TRBJ2-7, with D possibly matching TRBD1 (5 bases). CDR3 length: 13 residues. Germline V gene sequence: CDR1 SEHNR, CDR2 FQNEAQ (reference sequence). Trimming removed 4 bases at V and 2 bases at J, with 9 bases between. The CDR3 sequence is CASSSTVTYEQYF. CDR3 DNA sequence: TGTGCCAGCAGCTCGACAGTAACCTACGAGCAGTACTTC.

This clonotype was observed at least ten times. The rearrangement joins TRBV3-1 to TRBJ2-2; D assignment may be TRBD1 or TRBD2 (6 bases each). The V end lost 1 base, the J end lost 0 bases, and 12 bases lay between the germline ends. This CDR3 is 17 amino acids long. Germline V gene lookup returns CDR1 LGHDT and CDR2 YNNKEL (reference sequence). In DNA form, the CDR3 reads TGTGCCAGCAGCCAAGTCGGGGGCAGCGCGAACACCGGGGAGCTGTTTTTT. The encoded protein is CASSQVGGSANTGELFF.

This clonotype was seen a handful of times. The rearrangement links TRBV16 to TRBJ2-1; 11 bases are a match to TRBD2. CDR1 is KGHSY and CDR2 is FQNENV in the germline V gene. V was clipped by 2 bases and J by 9 bases; unmatched bases: 0. This CDR3 is built from 13 residues. CDR3 protein: CASSQGLAGEQFF. The CDR3, as DNA: TGTGCCAGCAGCCAAGGACTAGCGGGTGAGCAGTTCTTC.

The V and J genes are TRBV6-1 and TRBJ2-5, with 8 nucleotides matching TRBD2. The CDR3 runs 14 residues. Germline V gene lookup returns CDR1 MNHNS and CDR2 SASEGT. Trimming at V came to 7 bases and at J to 4 bases, leaving 8 bases not matched to a gene. The CDR3 DNA follows: TGTGCCAGCACCCGCCGGGAGGGAGTAGAGACCCAGTACTTC. Its protein product is CASTRREGVETQYF.

This clonotype has a handful of counts. The chain couples TRBV20-1 to TRBJ1-5; D is possibly TRBD1 (6 bases). Looked up from germline, CDR1 is DFQATT and CDR2 is SNEGSKA (reference sequence). Trimming removed 7 bases from V and 6 bases from J, with 16 bases in between. The CDR3 spans 13 residues. The CDR3 DNA is TGCAGTGTCGACAGGCCAAGCGGTCAGCCCCAGCATTTT. Protein product: CSVDRPSGQPQHF.

In its sample, this clonotype was seen many times. The gene calls are TRBV7-9 and TRBJ1-4; D is undetermined. CDR1 and CDR2 (germline): SEHNR, FQNEAQ (reference sequence). This CDR3 contains 14 residues. Trimming took off 5 bases at V and 6 bases at J, with 13 bases between the two ends. This CDR3 reads CASSDGPSDEKLFF. CDR3 nucleotides: TGTGCCAGCAGCGACGGACCCTCCGATGAAAAACTGTTTTTT.

This clonotype has more than one count but fewer than ten. This could be a read error, since a much larger clone is one nucleotide away. CDR3 sequence (DNA): TGCAGCGTTGGTCCTGCATTGGACACTGAAGCTTTCTTT. Translated: CSVGPALDTEAFF. This chain uses TRBV29-1 with TRBJ1-1; D is undetermined. The ends were cut back, 4 bases at V and 3 bases at J, with 12 bases in the middle. The CDR3 extends over 13 amino acids. From germline, CDR1 is SQVTM and CDR2 ANQGSEA. Full variable domain (outside the CDR3, taken from reference TRBV29-1 and TRBJ1-1): SAVISQKPSRDICQRGTSLTIQCQVDSQVTMMFWYRQQPGQSLTLIATANQGSEATYESGFVIDKFPISRPNLTFSTLTVSNMSPEDSSIYLCSVGPALDTEAFFGQGTRLTVV.